The 15 T cell receptor beta chains in this list originate from one sample, sequenced in a study of blood T cell repertoires in COVID-19. Clones were sequenced by immunoSEQ multiplex PCR, and TCRdb holds only the in-frame ones, with some missing. The sample carries about 94,000 clones, around 81% recorded once. The sequencing input was peripheral blood. These TCRs come from a man aged 60 to 69 with acute or convalescent COVID-19.

The chain combines TRBV29-1 with TRBJ2-1; D call uncertain. The V and J ends lost 4 bases and 5 bases respectively, with 6 bases between them. CDR1 and CDR2 (germline): SQVTM, ANQGSEA. CDR3 length: 11 amino acids. The CDR3 loop is CSVVSDNEQFF. CDR3 coding DNA: TGCAGCGTTGTTTCGGACAATGAGCAGTTCTTC.

The genes are TRBV28 and TRBJ1-1, with D tentatively TRBD1 (6 bases). The CDR3 contains 15 residues. V gave up 6 bases and J gave up 4 bases, with 18 bases separating them. The germline gives CDR1 MDHEN, CDR2 SYDVKM. The CDR3: CASSKRGFYSTEAFF. CDR3 in DNA: TGTGCCAGCAGCAAAAGGGGGTTTTATAGCACTGAAGCTTTCTTT. Supplemented by reference TRBV28 and TRBJ1-1, the full variable domain reads DVKVTQSSRYLVKRTGEKVFLECVQDMDHENMFWYRQDPGLGLRLIYFSYDVKMKEKGDIPEGYSVSREKKERFSLILESASTNQTSMYLCASSKRGFYSTEAFFGQGTRLTVV.

V and J are TRBV18 and TRBJ2-5, with 7 bases lining up with TRBD1. The CDR3 sequence is 15 residues long. Looked up from germline, CDR1 is KGHSH and CDR2 is LQKENI. V shed 3 bases, J shed 3 bases, and the junction held 7 bases outside the gene matches. CDR3 DNA sequence: TGTGCCAGCTCACCCTCCAGGACAGGAGAAGAGACCCAGTACTTC. Encoded protein: CASSPSRTGEETQYF. Variable domain in full (rest from reference TRBV18 and TRBJ2-5): NAGVMQNPRHLVRRRGQEARLRCSPMKGHSHVYWYRQLPEEGLKFMVYLQKENIIDESGMPKERFSAEFPKEGPSILRIQQVVRGDSAAYFCASSPSRTGEETQYFGPGTRLLVL.

J is TRBJ2-7 and V is TRBV6-2 or TRBV6-3; possible D gene TRBD2, 5 bases. The CDR3 sequence is 12 residues long. The germline CDR1 and CDR2 sequences are MNHEY and SVGEGT. Trimming pared 6 bases from V and 3 bases from J, leaving 9 bases between. CDR3 residues: CASSIGVYEQYF. The CDR3 region has the DNA TGTGCCAGCAGCATCGGGGTCTACGAGCAGTACTTC.

The rearrangement links TRBV9 to TRBJ1-5, with D maybe TRBD1 (5 bases). The length of the CDR3 is 15 residues. Germline V CDR1 and CDR2: SGDLS, YYNGEE. Trimming shortened V by 0 bases and J by 1 base, and 8 bases separated the two germline ends. CDR3 region: CASSVGGLSNQPQHF. The DNA for the CDR3 is TGTGCCAGCAGCGTAGGGGGACTGAGCAATCAGCCCCAGCATTTT.

The gene calls are TRBV27 and TRBJ1-2, with a tentative D call TRBD1 (5 bases). V was trimmed by 4 bases and J by 7 bases, leaving 13 bases between them. Germline lookup yields CDR1 MNHEY and CDR2 SMNVEV (reference sequence). The CDR3 runs to 13 residues. DNA for the CDR3: TGTGCCAGCAGTTCCACAGGTTTGAGTGGCTACACCTTC. Its protein is CASSSTGLSGYTF.

The rearrangement joins TRBV9 to TRBJ1-6, with unresolved D. This CDR3 comprises 14 residues. V lost 0 bases to trimming and J lost 5 bases, with 6 bases between them. Germline lookup yields CDR1 SGDLS and CDR2 YYNGEE. DNA of the CDR3: TGTGCCAGCAGCGTAGGCCCAGATAATTCACCCCTCCACTTT. Translated: CASSVGPDNSPLHF. Combining the CDR3 with reference TRBV9 and TRBJ1-6 gives the whole variable domain DSGVTQTPKHLITATGQRVTLRCSPRSGDLSVYWYQQSLDQGLQFLIQYYNGEERAKGNILERFSAQQFPDLHSELNLSSLELGDSALYFCASSVGPDNSPLHFGNGTRLTVT.

This clone was seen only once. The chain recombines TRBV19 with TRBJ1-1, with a tentative D call TRBD1 (5 bases). The germline CDR1 and CDR2 sequences are LNHDA and SQIVND (reference sequence). V was trimmed by 6 bases and J by 4 bases, leaving 18 bases between them. CDR3 length: 15 amino acids. The CDR3 coding sequence is TGTGCCAGTAGGATCAGGGTGGGGGGAGGCACTGAAGCTTTCTTT. It translates to CASRIRVGGGTEAFF.

The chain carries TRBV9 and TRBJ2-7; 10 bases fit TRBD1. The V and J ends lost 4 bases and 7 bases, in that order; junction bases with no gene match: 11. The CDR3 runs to 15 residues. Germline CDR1 is SGDLS and CDR2 is YYNGEE. The CDR3 region is CASSPMTGGAGEQYF. Written as DNA, the CDR3 is TGTGCCAGCAGCCCTATGACAGGGGGCGCGGGGGAGCAGTACTTC.

The chain has TRBV4-1 and TRBJ1-2; no clear D. Between the trimmed V and J ends, which lost 4 bases and 1 base, there was a span of 10 bases. The CDR3 length is 14 residues. Germline V CDR1 and CDR2: MGHRA, YSYEKL. The DNA of the CDR3 is TGCGCCAGCAGCCCAAGCAGCGTTAACTATGGCTACACCTTC. Translation: CASSPSSVNYGYTF.

The chain joins TRBV24-1 to TRBJ2-7, with TRBD1 identical over 7 bases. V shed 3 bases and J 4 bases; nucleotides not matched to a gene: 8. Germline values: CDR1 KGHDR, CDR2 SFDVKD. The CDR3 extends over 15 amino acids. CDR3 coding DNA: TGTGCCACCAGTGATGCCGGGACAGCAGGTTACGAGCAGTACTTC. Translating gives CATSDAGTAGYEQYF.

CDR3 amino acids: CSVEVYSYEQYF. For the CDR3, the DNA is TGCAGCGTTGAAGTTTACTCCTACGAGCAGTACTTC. The rearrangement joins TRBV29-1 to TRBJ2-7, with unresolved D. From germline, CDR1 is SQVTM and CDR2 ANQGSEA. The length of the CDR3 is 12 residues. With 1 base removed from V and 0 bases from J, the gap between germline ends came to 4 bases.

This sequence joins TRBV14 and TRBJ1-2; D is perhaps TRBD1 (5 bases). The germline V gene has CDR1 SGHDN and CDR2 FVKESK. V was trimmed by 3 bases and J by 4 bases, leaving 9 bases between them. The CDR3 is 13 residues long. The CDR3 coding sequence is TGTGCCAGCAGCCAGGACAAGTCCTATGGCTACACCTTC. Translated: CASSQDKSYGYTF.

This clone was detected once. V usage is TRBV7-2 and J usage is TRBJ1-1, with TRBD1 matching over 9 bases. This CDR3 contains 15 residues. Trimming removed 2 bases from V and 4 bases from J; junction bases left unmatched: 5. Germline lookup yields CDR1 SGHTA and CDR2 FQGNSA. The CDR3: CASSLPDRGGTEAFF. DNA for the CDR3: TGTGCCAGCAGCTTACCGGACAGGGGCGGCACTGAAGCTTTCTTT.

This clone occurred once. This chain connects TRBV9 to TRBJ2-2; 7 bases map to TRBD1. The CDR3 spans 15 residues. From germline, CDR1 is SGDLS and CDR2 YYNGEE. V was pared by 0 bases and J by 3 bases, with 2 bases of the junction left unmatched. The CDR3 nucleotides read TGTGCCAGCAGCGTAGTAGGGGGCCACACCGGGGAGCTGTTTTTT. Amino acid sequence: CASSVVGGHTGELFF.